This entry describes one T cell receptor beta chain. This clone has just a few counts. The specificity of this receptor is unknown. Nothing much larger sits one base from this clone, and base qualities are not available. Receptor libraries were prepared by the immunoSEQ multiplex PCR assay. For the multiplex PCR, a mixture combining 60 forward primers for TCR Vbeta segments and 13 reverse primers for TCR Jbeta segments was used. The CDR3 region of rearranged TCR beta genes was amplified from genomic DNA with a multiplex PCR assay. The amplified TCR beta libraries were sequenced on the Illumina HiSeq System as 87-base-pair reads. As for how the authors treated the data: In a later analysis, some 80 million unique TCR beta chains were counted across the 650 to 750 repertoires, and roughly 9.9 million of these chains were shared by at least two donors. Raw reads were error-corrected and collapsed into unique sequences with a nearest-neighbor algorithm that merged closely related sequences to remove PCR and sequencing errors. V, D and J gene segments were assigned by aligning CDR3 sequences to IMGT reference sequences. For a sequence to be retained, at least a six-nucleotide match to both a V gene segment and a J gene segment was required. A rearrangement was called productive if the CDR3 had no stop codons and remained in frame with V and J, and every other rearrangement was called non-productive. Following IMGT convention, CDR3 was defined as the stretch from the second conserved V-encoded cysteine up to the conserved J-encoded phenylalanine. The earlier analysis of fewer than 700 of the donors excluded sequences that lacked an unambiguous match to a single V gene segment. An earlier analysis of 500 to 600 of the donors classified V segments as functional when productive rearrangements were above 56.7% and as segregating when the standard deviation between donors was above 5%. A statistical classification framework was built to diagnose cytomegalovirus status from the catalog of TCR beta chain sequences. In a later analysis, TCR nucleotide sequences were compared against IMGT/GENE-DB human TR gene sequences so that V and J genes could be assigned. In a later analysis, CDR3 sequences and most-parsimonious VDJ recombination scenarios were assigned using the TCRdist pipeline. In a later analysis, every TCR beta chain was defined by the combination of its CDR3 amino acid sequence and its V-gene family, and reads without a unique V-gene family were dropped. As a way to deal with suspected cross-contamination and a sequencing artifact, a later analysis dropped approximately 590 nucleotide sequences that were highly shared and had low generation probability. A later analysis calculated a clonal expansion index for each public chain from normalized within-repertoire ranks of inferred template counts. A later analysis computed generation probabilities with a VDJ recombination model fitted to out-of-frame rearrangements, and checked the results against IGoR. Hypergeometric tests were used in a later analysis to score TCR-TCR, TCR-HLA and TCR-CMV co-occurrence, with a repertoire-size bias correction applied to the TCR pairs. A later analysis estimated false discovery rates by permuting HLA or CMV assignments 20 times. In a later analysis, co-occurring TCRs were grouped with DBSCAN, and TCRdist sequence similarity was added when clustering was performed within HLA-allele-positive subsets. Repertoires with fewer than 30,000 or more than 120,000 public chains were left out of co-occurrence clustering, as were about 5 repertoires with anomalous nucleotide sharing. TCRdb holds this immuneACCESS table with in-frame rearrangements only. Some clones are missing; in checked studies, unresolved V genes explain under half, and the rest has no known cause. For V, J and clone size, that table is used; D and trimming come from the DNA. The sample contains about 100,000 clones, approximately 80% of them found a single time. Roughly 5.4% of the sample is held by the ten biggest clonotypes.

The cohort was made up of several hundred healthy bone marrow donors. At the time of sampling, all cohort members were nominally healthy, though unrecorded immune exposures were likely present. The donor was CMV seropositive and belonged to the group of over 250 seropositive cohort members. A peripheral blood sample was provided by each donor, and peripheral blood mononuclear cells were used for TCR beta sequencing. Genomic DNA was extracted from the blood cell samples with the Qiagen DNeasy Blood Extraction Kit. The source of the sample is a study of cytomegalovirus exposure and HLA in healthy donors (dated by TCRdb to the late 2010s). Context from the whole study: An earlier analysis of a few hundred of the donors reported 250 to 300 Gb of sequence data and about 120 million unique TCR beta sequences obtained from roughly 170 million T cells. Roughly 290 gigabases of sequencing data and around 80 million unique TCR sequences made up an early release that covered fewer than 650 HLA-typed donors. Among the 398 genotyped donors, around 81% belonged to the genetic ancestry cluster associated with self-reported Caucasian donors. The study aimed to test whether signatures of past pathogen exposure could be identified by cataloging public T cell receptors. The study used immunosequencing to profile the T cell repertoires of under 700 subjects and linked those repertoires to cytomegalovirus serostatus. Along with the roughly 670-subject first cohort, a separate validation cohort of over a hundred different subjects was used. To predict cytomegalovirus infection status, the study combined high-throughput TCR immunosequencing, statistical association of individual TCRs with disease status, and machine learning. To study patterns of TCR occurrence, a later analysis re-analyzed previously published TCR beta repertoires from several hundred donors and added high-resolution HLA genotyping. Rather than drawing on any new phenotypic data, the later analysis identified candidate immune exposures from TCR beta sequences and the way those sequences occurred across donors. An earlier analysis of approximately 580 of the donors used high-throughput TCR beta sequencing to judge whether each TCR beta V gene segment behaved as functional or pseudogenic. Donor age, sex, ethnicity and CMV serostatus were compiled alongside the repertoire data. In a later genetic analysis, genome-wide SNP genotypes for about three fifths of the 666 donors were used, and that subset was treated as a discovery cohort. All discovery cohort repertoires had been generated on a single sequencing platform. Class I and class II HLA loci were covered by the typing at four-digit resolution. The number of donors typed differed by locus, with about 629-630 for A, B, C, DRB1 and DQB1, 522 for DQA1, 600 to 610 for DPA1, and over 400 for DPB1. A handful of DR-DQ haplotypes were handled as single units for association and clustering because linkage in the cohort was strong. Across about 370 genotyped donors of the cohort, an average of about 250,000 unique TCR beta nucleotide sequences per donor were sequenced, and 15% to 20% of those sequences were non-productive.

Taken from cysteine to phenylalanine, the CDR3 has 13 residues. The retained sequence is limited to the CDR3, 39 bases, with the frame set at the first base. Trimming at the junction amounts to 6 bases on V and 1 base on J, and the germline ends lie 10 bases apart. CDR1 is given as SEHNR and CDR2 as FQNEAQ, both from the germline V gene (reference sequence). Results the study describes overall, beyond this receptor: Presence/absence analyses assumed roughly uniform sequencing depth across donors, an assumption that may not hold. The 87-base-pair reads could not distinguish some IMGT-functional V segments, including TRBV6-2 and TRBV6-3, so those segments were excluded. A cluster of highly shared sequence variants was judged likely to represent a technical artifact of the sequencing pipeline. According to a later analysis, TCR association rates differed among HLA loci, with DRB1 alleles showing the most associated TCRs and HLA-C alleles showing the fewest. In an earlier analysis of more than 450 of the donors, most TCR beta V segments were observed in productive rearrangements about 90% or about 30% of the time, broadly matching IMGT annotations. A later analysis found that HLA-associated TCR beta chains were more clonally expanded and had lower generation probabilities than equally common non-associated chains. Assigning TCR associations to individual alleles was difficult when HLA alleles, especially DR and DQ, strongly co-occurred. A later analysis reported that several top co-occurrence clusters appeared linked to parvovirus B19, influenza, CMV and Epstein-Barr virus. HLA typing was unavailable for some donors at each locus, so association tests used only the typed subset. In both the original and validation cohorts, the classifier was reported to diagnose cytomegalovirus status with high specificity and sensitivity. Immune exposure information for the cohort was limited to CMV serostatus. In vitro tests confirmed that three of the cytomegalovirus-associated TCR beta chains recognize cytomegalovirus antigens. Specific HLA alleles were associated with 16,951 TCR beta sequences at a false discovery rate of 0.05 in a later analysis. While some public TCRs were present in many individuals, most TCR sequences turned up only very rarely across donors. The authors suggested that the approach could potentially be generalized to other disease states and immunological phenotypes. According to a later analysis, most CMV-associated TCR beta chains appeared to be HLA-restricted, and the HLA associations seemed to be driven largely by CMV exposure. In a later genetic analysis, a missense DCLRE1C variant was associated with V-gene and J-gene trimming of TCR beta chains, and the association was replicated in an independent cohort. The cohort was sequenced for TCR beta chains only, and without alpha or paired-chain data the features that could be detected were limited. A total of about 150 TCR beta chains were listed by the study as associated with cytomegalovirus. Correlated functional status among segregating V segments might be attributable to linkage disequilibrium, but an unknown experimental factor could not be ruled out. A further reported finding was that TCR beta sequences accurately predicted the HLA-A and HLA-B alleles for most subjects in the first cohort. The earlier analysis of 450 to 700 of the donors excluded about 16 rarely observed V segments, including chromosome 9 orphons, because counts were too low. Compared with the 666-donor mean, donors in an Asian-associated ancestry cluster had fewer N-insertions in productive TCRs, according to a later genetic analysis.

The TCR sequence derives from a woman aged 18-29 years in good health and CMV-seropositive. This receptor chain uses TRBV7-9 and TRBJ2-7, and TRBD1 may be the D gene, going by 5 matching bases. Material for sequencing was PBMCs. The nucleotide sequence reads TGTGCCAGCAGTCGACAGACTTCCTACGAGCAGTACTTC. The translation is CASSRQTSYEQYF.